This passage covers 21 T cell receptor beta chains from one sample sequenced in a study of OX40 agonist ivuxolimab in advanced cancers. The table came from immunoSEQ multiplex PCR; TCRdb's copy has only in-frame clones and leaves some out. Among approximately 77,000 clones, under 85% were seen once, and the ten largest hold 0.45% to 0.6%. This sample comprised CD4+ or CD8+ T cells sorted from blood, obtained in a trial of the OX40 agonist ivuxolimab. All receptors derive from an adult with an advanced solid tumor such as melanoma, head and neck, liver or kidney cancer.

The CDR3 DNA sequence: TGTGCCAGCAGTTTAACGGCAGGGAAACGGACTGAAGCTTTCTTT. Its translation is CASSLTAGKRTEAFF. The V call is TRBV28, the J call TRBJ1-1, with a weak D call TRBD1 (5 bases). CDR1 is MDHEN and CDR2 is SYDVKM in the germline V gene. The CDR3 consists of 15 residues. Deletions cut 2 bases from V and 5 bases from J, with 15 bases between.

This clone showed up just once. This chain connects TRBV6-5 to TRBJ1-1, with D perhaps TRBD1 (6 bases). The V gene lost 2 bases and the J gene lost 1 base, with 14 bases spanning the gap. The CDR3 sequence is 16 residues long. Per the germline V gene, CDR1 is MNHEY and CDR2 is SVGAGI. In DNA form, the CDR3 reads TGTGCCAGCAGTTACGGCAGGGGATCTCGGAACACTGAAGCTTTCTTT. Its protein is CASSYGRGSRNTEAFF.

The V gene is TRBV6-6, the J gene TRBJ2-7; unclear D gene. The CDR3 contains 15 residues. Germline values: CDR1 MNHNY, CDR2 SVGAGI (reference sequence). With 0 bases removed from V and 3 bases from J, the gap between germline ends came to 12 bases. The CDR3: CASSYSSVAIYEQYF. CDR3 nucleotide sequence: TGTGCCAGCAGTTACTCATCAGTTGCGATCTACGAGCAGTACTTC.

The chain couples TRBV14 to TRBJ2-1; 13 nucleotides agree with TRBD2. Germline trimming cut 5 bases from V and 8 bases from J; bases unmatched to any gene: 3. Germline-derived CDR1 and CDR2 are SGHDN and FVKESK. This CDR3 region has 14 residues. CDR3 sequence: CASSGTSGTDEQFF. The CDR3 DNA sequence: TGTGCCAGCAGCGGGACTAGCGGGACTGATGAGCAGTTCTTC.

The chain employs TRBV28 and TRBJ2-7; a possible D gene is TRBD2 (6 bases). Trimming removed 8 bases at V and 4 bases at J, with 18 bases between. CDR1 is MDHEN, CDR2 SYDVKM, per germline. This CDR3 has 14 residues. The CDR3, as DNA: TGTGCCAGCGGGGCAGGGAGGCGACCTTACGAGCAGTACTTC. It is translated as CASGAGRRPYEQYF.

The gene calls are TRBV30 and TRBJ1-5, with TRBD1 identical over 7 bases. In germline, CDR1 is GTSNPN, CDR2 SVGIG (reference sequence). With 2 bases clipped from V and 4 bases from J, the junction kept 2 bases outside the gene matches. The CDR3 is 13 amino acids. The CDR3, as DNA: TGTGCCTGGAGTCGGGGACAGAATCAGCCCCAGCATTTT. Its protein product is CAWSRGQNQPQHF.

V is TRBV19 and J is TRBJ2-7; D is perhaps TRBD2 (6 bases). This CDR3 has 15 amino acids. Germline values: CDR1 LNHDA, CDR2 SQIVND (reference sequence). Trimming removed 3 bases at V and 2 bases at J, with 14 bases between. The CDR3: CASSIGGEIAYEQYF. The DNA for the CDR3 is TGTGCCAGTAGTATTGGCGGGGAGATCGCCTACGAGCAGTACTTC.

The genes are TRBV7-6 and TRBJ2-3, with 11 bases aligning to TRBD2. V gave up 5 bases and J gave up 2 bases; unmatched junction bases: 6. The CDR3 length is 16 residues. In germline, CDR1 is SGHVS, CDR2 FNYEAQ. CDR3 sequence reads: CASSGRLAGYTDTQYF. CDR3 bases: TGTGCCAGCAGCGGCCGACTAGCGGGGTACACAGATACGCAGTATTTT.

This chain links TRBV5-1 with TRBJ2-1; 7 bases map to TRBD2. The trim removed 2 bases at V and 8 bases at J, leaving 10 bases unmatched. The germline V gene has CDR1 SGHRS and CDR2 YFSETQ. The CDR3 length is 15 residues. The CDR3 coding sequence is TGCGCCAGCAGCTTACCGACTAGCCCGAGGGATGAGCAGTTCTTC. This encodes CASSLPTSPRDEQFF.

This clone was counted between two and nine times. V gene TRBV28 combines with J gene TRBJ1-4, with a weak D call TRBD1 (5 bases). This CDR3 is 14 amino acids long. CDR1 is MDHEN, CDR2 SYDVKM, per germline. V lost 7 bases to trimming and J lost 4 bases, with 13 bases between them. Here the CDR3 DNA reads TGTGCCAGCACCCTCTTTGGGGGTAATGAAAAACTGTTTTTT. Encoded protein: CASTLFGGNEKLFF.

Points on this clone: Different DNA sequences within this sample yield the same CDR3. The chain has TRBV6-5 and TRBJ1-1; 9 bases fit TRBD1. CDR3 length equals 14 residues. From germline, CDR1 is MNHEY and CDR2 SVGAGI. Trimming removed 2 bases from V and 3 bases from J; junction bases left unmatched: 1. DNA for the CDR3: TGTGCCAGCAGTTACAGGACAGGGGACACTGAAGCTTTCTTT. Translated: CASSYRTGDTEAFF.

This clone occurred a few times. This chain uses TRBV10-3 with TRBJ1-2; 9 nucleotides match TRBD1. Germline CDR1 and CDR2: ENHRY and SYGVKD. The CDR3 is 14 amino acids. The V segment lost 3 bases and the J segment 3 bases; nucleotides outside the gene matches: 2. DNA of the CDR3: TGTGCCATCAGTGATACAGGGGGCGACTATGGCTACACCTTC. This codes for CAISDTGGDYGYTF.

The chain uses TRBV6-5 and TRBJ1-1; 8 nucleotides match TRBD1. The CDR3 spans 16 residues. Germline assignment: CDR1 MNHEY and CDR2 SVGAGI. V was pared by 0 bases and J by 9 bases, with 12 bases of the junction left unmatched. The DNA of the CDR3 is TGTGCCAGCAGTTACTCGTCCAGGGGGCAACCCCTGAAAGCTTTCTTT. Encoded protein: CASSYSSRGQPLKAFF.

The chain uses TRBV7-9 and TRBJ1-3; D is ambiguous. The CDR3 contains 15 residues. With 5 bases removed from V and 2 bases from J, the gap between germline ends came to 13 bases. Germline V lookup: CDR1 SEHNR, CDR2 FQNEAQ (reference sequence). CDR3 bases: TGTGCCAGCAGCCGTGGATGGAGGGCTGGAAACACCATATATTTT. This encodes CASSRGWRAGNTIYF.

The chain recombines TRBV5-1 with TRBJ2-7; TRBD1 matches at 7 bases. Germline trimming cut 4 bases from V and 7 bases from J; bases unmatched to any gene: 8. Germline V gene data show CDR1 as SGHRS and CDR2 as YFSETQ. This CDR3 contains 13 residues. The CDR3: CASSPGQAREQYF. CDR3 in DNA: TGCGCCAGCAGCCCCGGACAGGCGAGAGAGCAGTACTTC.

A remark on this clone: The same CDR3 also results from other DNA sequences found in this sample. This chain uses TRBV25-1 with TRBJ1-6; TRBD1 agrees at 7 bases. The V segment lost 8 bases and the J segment 8 bases; nucleotides outside the gene matches: 9. Germline V lookup: CDR1 MGHDK, CDR2 SYGVNS. This CDR3 region has 14 residues. CDR3 in DNA: TGTGCCAGCGGTACGACAGGGACTCATTCACCCCTCCACTTT. Residues: CASGTTGTHSPLHF.

This clone has a single count. The CDR3 sequence is CASSLEGRGSYEQYF. The CDR3 nucleotides read TGTGCCAGCAGCTTAGAGGGGCGGGGGTCCTACGAGCAGTACTTC. The J gene is TRBJ2-7, the V gene TRBV7-9, with 7 bases aligning to TRBD2. Trimming took 1 base from V and 1 from J; bases not matched to a gene: 4. Germline values: CDR1 SEHNR, CDR2 FQNEAQ (reference sequence). The CDR3 is 15 residues long.

This clone was seen once. The chain is built from TRBV5-8 and TRBJ1-6; D not resolved. This CDR3 has 19 amino acids. The V and J ends lost 4 bases and 7 bases respectively, with 27 bases between them. From germline, CDR1 is SGHTS and CDR2 YDEGEE. CDR3 nucleotides: TGTGCCAGCAGCCCGCAGACCAGATACCACATCGTTTCGAATTCACCCCTCCACTTT. It yields the protein CASSPQTRYHIVSNSPLHF.

DNA of the CDR3: TGTGCCAGCAGCCCGAACCGGGACGGGAGCTCCTACAATGAGCAGTTCTTC. This encodes CASSPNRDGSSYNEQFF. This chain links TRBV7-9 with TRBJ2-1, with D maybe TRBD2 (6 bases). Between the trimmed V and J ends, which lost 5 bases and 0 bases, there was a span of 17 bases. CDR1 and CDR2 (germline): SEHNR, FQNEAQ (reference sequence). The CDR3 runs 17 residues.

This clone appeared a few times. The V and J genes are TRBV7-2 and TRBJ2-1, with 13 bases aligning to TRBD2. This CDR3 has 18 residues. The V gene end was trimmed by 7 bases and the J gene end by 8 bases; junction bases not matched to a gene: 17. The V gene's germline CDR1 is SGHTA and CDR2 FQGNSA. The CDR3 loop reads CASMSGTSGTTGRDEQFF. The CDR3 nucleotides read TGTGCCAGCATGTCAGGGACTAGCGGGACCACGGGCAGGGATGAGCAGTTCTTC.

As DNA, the CDR3 is TGTGCCAGCAGCTCCCCCGCCGGGACGCCTGGGGCCAACGTCCTGACTTTC. It encodes CASSSPAGTPGANVLTF. The chain carries TRBV7-3 and TRBJ2-6; D possibly uses TRBD1 or TRBD2 (5 bases each). CDR1 and CDR2 (germline): SGHTA, FQGTGA. The V end was cut by 4 bases, the J end by 2 bases, with 15 bases between. This CDR3 spans 17 amino acids.